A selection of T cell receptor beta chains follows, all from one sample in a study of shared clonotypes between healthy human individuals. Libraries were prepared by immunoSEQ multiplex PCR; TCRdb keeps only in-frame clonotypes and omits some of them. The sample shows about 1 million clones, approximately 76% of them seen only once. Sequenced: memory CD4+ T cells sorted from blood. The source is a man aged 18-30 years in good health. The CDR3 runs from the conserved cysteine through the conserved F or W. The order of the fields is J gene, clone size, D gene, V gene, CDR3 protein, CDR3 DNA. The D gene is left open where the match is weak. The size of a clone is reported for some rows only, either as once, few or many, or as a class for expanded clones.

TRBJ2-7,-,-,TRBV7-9,CASSFMTSSYEQYF,TGTGCCAGCAGCTTCATGACCAGCTCCTACGAGCAGTACTTC
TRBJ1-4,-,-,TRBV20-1,CSARFEKLFF,TGCAGTGCTAGGTTTGAAAAACTGTTTTTT
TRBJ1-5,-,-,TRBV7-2,CASSVRGNQPQHF,TGTGCCAGCAGTGTACGCGGCAATCAGCCCCAGCATTTT
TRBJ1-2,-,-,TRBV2,CASSVLGQGGYTF,TGTGCCAGCAGCGTACTGGGGCAGGGTGGCTACACCTTC
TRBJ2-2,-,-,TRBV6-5,CASKGLHTGELFF,TGTGCCAGCAAGGGACTCCACACCGGGGAGCTGTTTTTT
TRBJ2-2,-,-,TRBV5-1,CASSYGGNTGELFF,TGCGCCAGCAGTTACGGGGGTAACACCGGGGAGCTGTTTTTT
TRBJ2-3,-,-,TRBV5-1,CASSFPRGDTQYF,TGCGCCAGCAGCTTCCCGCGCGGGGATACGCAGTATTTT
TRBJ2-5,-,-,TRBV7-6,CASSPSSWGGTQYF,TGTGCCAGCAGCCCATCAAGCTGGGGCGGGACCCAGTACTTC
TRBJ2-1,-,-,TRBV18,CASSLNIDKEQFF,TGTGCCAGCTCCCTTAACATCGACAAAGAGCAGTTCTTC
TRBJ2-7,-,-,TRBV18,CASSPPQGGRSYEQYF,TGTGCCAGCTCACCACCTCAGGGGGGTCGTTCCTACGAGCAGTACTTC
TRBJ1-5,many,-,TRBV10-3,CAISESLGNQPQHF,TGTGCCATCAGTGAGAGTCTGGGCAATCAGCCCCAGCATTTT
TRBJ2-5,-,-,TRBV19,CASSMGGGSETQYF,TGTGCCAGTAGTATGGGGGGAGGCAGTGAGACCCAGTACTTC
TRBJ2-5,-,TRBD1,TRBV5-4,CASSSRDRAQETQYF,TGTGCCAGCAGCTCCCGCGACAGGGCCCAAGAGACCCAGTACTTC
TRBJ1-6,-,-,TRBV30,CAWFRNGSPLHF,TGTGCCTGGTTCCGAAACGGTTCACCCCTCCACTTT
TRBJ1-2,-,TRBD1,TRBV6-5,CASMRTGDYGYTF,TGTGCCAGCATGAGGACAGGCGACTATGGCTACACCTTC
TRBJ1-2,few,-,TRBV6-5,CASSPNLGYGYTF,TGTGCCAGCAGTCCCAACCTTGGTTATGGCTACACCTTC